Only a few counts were recorded for the clone carrying this T cell receptor (beta chain). Its cognate antigen is unknown. A much larger clone lies one base from this, so it may be a read error. Amplification of the TCR beta CDR3 regions used RNA transcripts (as template). Following a first-round RT-PCR that used HTBI primers, a second-round multiplex PCR was carried out. TCRdb recomputed calls from the multiplex PCR reads with MiXCR, one row per CDR3 protein. The table lists 1 million to 1.3 million distinct CDR3 sequences, roughly 35% of them singletons. V was cut by 5 bases and J by 10 bases, with 14 bases left in between. Germline V gives CDR1 MNHEY, CDR2 SVGAGI. The CDR3 consists of 12 residues. The study recruited hyperthyroidism patients aged 18 to 65 who were newly diagnosed, under 2 months' duration. Enrollment excluded any patients with other autoimmune diseases, uncontrolled infections, pregnancy or lactation.

The data derive from a study of Graves' ophthalmopathy and Graves' hyperthyroidism. Study at large: No ophthalmopathy within 18 months of follow-up signified stable hyperthyroidism. Study observations and caveats: Blood also carried most expanded thyroid clonotypes exceeding 0.001 frequency.

Sample: peripheral blood or thyroid tissue (not recorded which). This TCR came from an adult man with Graves' hyperthyroidism. J is TRBJ2-5 and V is TRBV6-5; D tentatively fits TRBD1 or TRBD2 (5 bases each). The DNA for the CDR3 is TGTGCCAGCAGTGAGGACGGGGACCTCCAGTACTTC. Its protein product is CASSEDGDLQYF.